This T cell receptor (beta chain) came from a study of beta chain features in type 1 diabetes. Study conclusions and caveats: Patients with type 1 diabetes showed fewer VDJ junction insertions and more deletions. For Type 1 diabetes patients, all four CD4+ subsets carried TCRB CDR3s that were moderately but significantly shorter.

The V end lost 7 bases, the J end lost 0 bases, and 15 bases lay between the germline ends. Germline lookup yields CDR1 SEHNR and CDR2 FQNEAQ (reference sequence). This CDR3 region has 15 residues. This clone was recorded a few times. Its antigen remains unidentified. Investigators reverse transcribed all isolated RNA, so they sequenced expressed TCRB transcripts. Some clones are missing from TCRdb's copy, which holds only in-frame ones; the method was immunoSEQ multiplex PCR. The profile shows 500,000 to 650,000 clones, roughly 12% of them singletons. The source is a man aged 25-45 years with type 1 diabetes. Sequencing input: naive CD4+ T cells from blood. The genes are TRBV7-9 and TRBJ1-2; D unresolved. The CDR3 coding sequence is TGTGCCAGCACTCCTCCAGGCCAGACTAACTATGGCTACACCTTC. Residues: CASTPPGQTNYGYTF. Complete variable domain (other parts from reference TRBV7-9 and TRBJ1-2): DTGVSQNPRHKITKRGQNVTFRCDPISEHNRLYWYRQTLGQGPEFLTYFQNEAQLEKSRLLSDRFSAERPKGSFSTLEIQRTEQGDSAMYLCASTPPGQTNYGYTFGSGTRLTVV.